This TCR beta chain was sequenced in a study of cytomegalovirus exposure and HLA in healthy donors. Primers: 60 Vbeta forward and 13 Jbeta reverse. Clones were read by immunoSEQ multiplex PCR, and TCRdb kept only the in-frame ones, dropping some. The sample yields fewer than 150,000 clones, 70% to 80% seen once. Trimming removed 10 bases from V and 5 bases from J, with 21 bases in between. This CDR3 is 15 amino acids long. The germline V gene encodes CDR1 MRHNA and CDR2 SNTAGT. V and J are TRBV6-4 and TRBJ2-1; D perhaps matches TRBD2 (6 bases). Sequencing used PBMCs. The TCR sequence derives from a man aged 25-45 years in good health and CMV-seronegative. CDR3 sequence reads: CATSLLGGVNNEQFF. Here the CDR3 DNA reads TGTGCCACCTCGCTTTTAGGAGGGGTAAACAATGAGCAGTTCTTC.